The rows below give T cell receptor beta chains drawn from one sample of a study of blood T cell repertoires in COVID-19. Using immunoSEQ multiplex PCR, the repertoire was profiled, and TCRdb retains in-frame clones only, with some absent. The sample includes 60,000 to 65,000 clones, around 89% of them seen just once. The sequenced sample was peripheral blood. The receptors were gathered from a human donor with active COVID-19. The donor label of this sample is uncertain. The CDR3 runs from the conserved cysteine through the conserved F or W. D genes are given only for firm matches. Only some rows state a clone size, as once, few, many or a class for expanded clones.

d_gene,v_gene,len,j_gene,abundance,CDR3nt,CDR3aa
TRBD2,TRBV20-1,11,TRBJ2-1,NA,TGCAGTGCTCGGGGGGGCAATGAGCAGTTCTTC,CSARGGNEQFF
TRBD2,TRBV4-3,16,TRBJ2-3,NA,TGCGCCAGCAGCCAAGATACAGCGGGAGCAGGTGATACGCAGTATTTT,CASSQDTAGAGDTQYF
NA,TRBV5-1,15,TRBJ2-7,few,TGCGCCAGCAGCGCAAGCGGGCCCGCCTCCTACGAGCAGTACTTC,CASSASGPASYEQYF
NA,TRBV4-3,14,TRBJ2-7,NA,TGCGCCAGCAGCCAAGTCTCACAGGGTTCCGAGCAGTACTTC,CASSQVSQGSEQYF
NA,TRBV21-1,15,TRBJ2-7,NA,TGTGCCAGCAGCAAGGTGAGAGGCCGTACCTACGAGCAGTACTTC,CASSKVRGRTYEQYF
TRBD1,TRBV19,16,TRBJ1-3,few,TGTGCCAGTAGTGGAAGACAGGGATCGCCTGGAAACACCATATATTTT,CASSGRQGSPGNTIYF
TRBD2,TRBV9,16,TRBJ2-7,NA,TGTGCCAGCAGCGTAAGAACCGGGACTAGCGGGGACGAGCAGTACTTC,CASSVRTGTSGDEQYF
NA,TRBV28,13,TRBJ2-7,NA,TGTGCCAGCAGTTTCTTGAGTTCCCCCCAGCAGTACTTC,CASSFLSSPQQYF
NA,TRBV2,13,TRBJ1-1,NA,TGTGCCAGCAGCACACAACAGGCCACTGAAGCTTTCTTT,CASSTQQATEAFF
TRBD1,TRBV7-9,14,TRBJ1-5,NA,TGTGCCAGCCAGCTTGGGACAGGCAATCAGCCCCAGCATTTT,CASQLGTGNQPQHF
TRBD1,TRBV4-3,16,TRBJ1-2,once,TGCGCCAGCAGCCAAGACACGGGGACAGCTAACTATGGCTACACCTTC,CASSQDTGTANYGYTF
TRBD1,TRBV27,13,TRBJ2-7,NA,TGTGCCAGCTCCGACAGGGGGCGGGACGAGCAGTACTTC,CASSDRGRDEQYF
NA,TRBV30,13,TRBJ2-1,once,TGTGCCTGGGCTTTTAGCTCCTACAATGAGCAGTTCTTC,CAWAFSSYNEQFF
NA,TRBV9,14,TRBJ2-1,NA,TGTGCCAGCAGCGTTGGAGGGAGAGACAATGAGCAGTTCTTC,CASSVGGRDNEQFF
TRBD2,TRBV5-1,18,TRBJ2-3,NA,TGCGCCAGCAGCTCCTCCTCGGGCGGGAGGACTAGCACAGATACGCAGTATTTT,CASSSSSGGRTSTDTQYF
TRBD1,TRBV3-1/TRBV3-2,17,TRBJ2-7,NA,TGTGCCAGCAGCCAAGGGGCGCCCGGGACAGGGGGCTACGAGCAGTACTTC,CASSQGAPGTGGYEQYF
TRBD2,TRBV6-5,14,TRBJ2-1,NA,TGTGCCAGCAGCCTTAGCGGGGTATACAATGAGCAGTTCTTC,CASSLSGVYNEQFF
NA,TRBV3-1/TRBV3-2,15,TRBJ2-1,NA,TGTGCCAGCAGCCAACCAGGTACGTCCTACAATGAGCAGTTCTTC,CASSQPGTSYNEQFF
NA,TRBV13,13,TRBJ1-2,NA,TGTGCCAGCACCCTCGGGGGGGTCTATGGCTACACCTTC,CASTLGGVYGYTF
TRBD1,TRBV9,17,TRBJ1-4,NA,TGTGCCAGCAGCGACGGGACAGGGGATAATCTAACGAAAAAACTGTTTTTT,CASSDGTGDNLTKKLFF
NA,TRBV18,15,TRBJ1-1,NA,TGTGCCAGCTCACTTCGACAGCTTTTGAACACTGAAGCTTTCTTT,CASSLRQLLNTEAFF
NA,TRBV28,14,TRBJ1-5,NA,TGTGCCAGCAGGGAGGGGTATAGCAATCAGCCCCAGCATTTT,CASREGYSNQPQHF
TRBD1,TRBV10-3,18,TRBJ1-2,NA,TGTGCCATCAACAGGGGACAGGGGGAGACAGCGGCTAACTATGGCTACACCTTC,CAINRGQGETAANYGYTF
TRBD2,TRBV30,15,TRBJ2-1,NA,TGTGCTAGGCTGGGACTAGCGGGACCCTACAATGAGCAGTTCTTC,CARLGLAGPYNEQFF
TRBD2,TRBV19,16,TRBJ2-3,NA,TGTGCCAGTAGTTCCCTACTAGCGGGAGGCACAGATACGCAGTATTTT,CASSSLLAGGTDTQYF
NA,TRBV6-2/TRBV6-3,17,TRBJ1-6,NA,TGTGCCAGCAGTTACTCAACAGGGAGTTTCCCAAATTCACCCCTCCACTTT,CASSYSTGSFPNSPLHF
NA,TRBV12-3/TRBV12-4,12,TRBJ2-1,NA,TGTGCCAGCAGTGAGAAGCGGTTCGGGCAGTTCTTC,CASSEKRFGQFF
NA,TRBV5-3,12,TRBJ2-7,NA,TGTGCCAGAAGCTTGGCAGGTTGTGAGCAGTACTTC,CARSLAGCEQYF
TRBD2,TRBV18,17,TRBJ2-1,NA,TGTGCCAGCTCACCAAGTCTTCGGGGGAGGGGAAGTAATGAGCAGTTCTTC,CASSPSLRGRGSNEQFF
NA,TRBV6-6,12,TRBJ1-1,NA,TGTGCCAGCAGGCCACTCAACACTGAAGCTTTCTTT,CASRPLNTEAFF
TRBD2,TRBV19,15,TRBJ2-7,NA,TGTGCCAGTAGTATGGTGGCTAGCGGGATCAACGAGCAGTACTTC,CASSMVASGINEQYF
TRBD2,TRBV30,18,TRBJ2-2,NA,TGTGCCTGGAGTCCCGGACTAGCGGGGGGGGTACCCACCGGGGAGCTGTTTTTT,CAWSPGLAGGVPTGELFF
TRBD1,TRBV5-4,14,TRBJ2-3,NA,TGTGCCAGCAACGATCCGGGACAGGCAGATACGCAGTATTTT,CASNDPGQADTQYF
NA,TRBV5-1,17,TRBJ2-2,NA,TGCGCCAGCAGCCAACAATGGACTGATGGGGGGTCCGGGGAGCTGTTTTTT,CASSQQWTDGGSGELFF
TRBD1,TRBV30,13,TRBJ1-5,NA,TGTGCCTGGAGTGTGAACAGGGGAGAGCCCCAGCATTTT,CAWSVNRGEPQHF